What follows are 21 T cell receptor beta chains derived from one specimen sequenced in a study of T cells in Graves' hyperthyroidism and ophthalmopathy (dated by TCRdb to between 2018 and 2020). The library came from multiplex PCR. The instrument given in TCRdb is Illumina HiSeq 2000. Amplification of TCR beta CDR3 regions was carried out from RNA transcripts. For the first round of RT-PCR on the TCR CDR3, the HTBI primer set was used together with the Qiagen OneStep RT-PCR kit. The raw public reads went through TCRdb reprocessing: fastp at Q25, MiXCR clone calling, in-frame beta chains kept. Identical CDR3 protein sequences are pooled into one entry, listed with their most common genes and DNA. This sample holds nearly 750,000 distinct CDR3 sequences; around a third were observed only once. The ten largest account for roughly 31% of the sample. Sequenced sample: blood. These receptors all come from a woman aged 40 to 50 with Graves' hyperthyroidism.

The chain uses TRBV2 and TRBJ2-3; D unclear. This CDR3 region has 15 residues. V was shortened by 3 bases and J by 4 bases, with 14 bases between the two germline ends. The germline CDR1 and CDR2 sequences are SNHLY and FYNNEI. The CDR3 spells CASSDVERRADTQYF. Written as DNA, the CDR3 is TGTGCCAGCAGTGACGTAGAAAGACGGGCAGATACGCAGTATTTT.

This clonotype was seen more than once but under ten times. The rearrangement uses TRBV6-5 and TRBJ1-1; 7 positions agree with TRBD1. CDR1 and CDR2 from the germline V gene are MNHEY and SVGAGI. V lost 5 bases and J lost 3; bases outside the gene matches: 6. The CDR3 has 14 amino acids. The CDR3: CASSGGTEYTEAFF. The CDR3 bases are TGTGCCAGCAGTGGTGGGACAGAGTACACTGAAGCTTTCTTT.

A few counts support this clonotype. The rearrangement links TRBV2 to TRBJ1-5; D may be TRBD1 (6 bases). The CDR3 has 15 amino acids. The V gene's germline CDR1 is SNHLY and CDR2 FYNNEI. The ends were cut back, 1 base at V and 4 bases at J, with 11 bases in the middle. The chain's CDR3 is CASSEVGGPNQPQHF. The CDR3 DNA is TGTGCCAGCAGTGAAGTGGGGGGCCCTAATCAGCCCCAGCATTTT.

This rearrangement joins TRBV20-1 to TRBJ1-2, with D maybe TRBD1 (5 bases). Germline CDR1 and CDR2: DFQATT and SNEGSKA (reference sequence). V lost 1 base, J lost 0 bases, and 27 bases lay in between. This CDR3 region has 20 residues. The CDR3, as DNA: TGCAGTGCTAGAGTCTCCCCTCATGACAGACGTCAAGGTTCTAACTATGGCTACACCTTC. This translates into CSARVSPHDRRQGSNYGYTF.

This clonotype has a handful of counts. The J gene is TRBJ2-5, the V gene TRBV11-2; D is unclear. The V end was cut by 7 bases, the J end by 8 bases, with 2 bases between. The CDR3 has 8 residues. Per the germline V gene, CDR1 is SGHAT and CDR2 is FQNNGV. The CDR3 spells CASNTQYF. In nucleotides, the CDR3 is TGTGCCAGCAACACCCAGTACTTC.

The CDR3 bases are TGTGCCAGCAGCGACCGGGACAGCAAGGGTAATGGCTACACCTTC. Translated, it gives CASSDRDSKGNGYTF. The chain couples TRBV9 to TRBJ1-2; 7 bases are shared with TRBD1. Germline CDR1 reads SGDLS; CDR2 reads YYNGEE. This CDR3 is built from 15 residues. J gave up 6 bases and V 3 bases, and 11 bases lay outside the gene matches.

The sample holds a few counts of this clonotype. The chain employs TRBV4-1 and TRBJ1-2, with TRBD1 matching 10 bases. V shed 0 bases, J shed 7 bases, and the junction held 14 bases outside the gene matches. Germline assignment: CDR1 MGHRA and CDR2 YSYEKL. This CDR3 comprises 18 residues. As DNA, the CDR3 is TGCGCCAGCAGCCAAGATAGGACAGGGGGATTATCATTTTTTGGCTACACCTTC. This encodes CASSQDRTGGLSFFGYTF.

Of note for this clonotype: Because the CDR3 is missing its conserved closing phenylalanine or tryptophan, this is likely a read error. Because the CDR3's place on the DNA is in doubt, the DNA is left out and the CDR3 is given as listed by TCRdb. The genes are TRBV2 and TRBJ1-5. The CDR3 has 8 residues if both end residues are counted. Germline V gene lookup returns CDR1 SNHLY and CDR2 FYNNEI. CDR3 protein: CASSVEVV.

The chain employs TRBV29-1 and TRBJ1-1; a possible D gene is TRBD1 (6 bases). V gave up 5 bases and J gave up 3 bases, with 7 bases separating them. The CDR3 sequence is 11 residues long. The germline V gene encodes CDR1 SQVTM and CDR2 ANQGSEA. The CDR3 loop reads CSVKGDTEAFF. The CDR3 DNA is TGCAGCGTTAAGGGGGACACTGAAGCTTTCTTT.

The CDR3 coding sequence is TGCGCCAGCAGCCAAGATATGGGTGAGCCCCAGTACTTC. It yields the protein CASSQDMGEPQYF. V and J are TRBV4-3 and TRBJ2-5; D gene ambiguous. Germline-derived CDR1 and CDR2 are LGHNA and YSLEER. The ends were cut back, 0 bases at V and 9 bases at J, with 11 bases in the middle. The CDR3 consists of 13 residues.

In nucleotides, the CDR3 is TGCAGTGCTATGGGACAGGGGGCAGGCACCTATAATTCACCCCTCCACTTT. Protein product: CSAMGQGAGTYNSPLHF. The J gene is TRBJ1-6, the V gene TRBV20-1, with 12 bases that match TRBD1. Per the germline V gene, CDR1 is DFQATT and CDR2 is SNEGSKA (reference sequence). The CDR3 totals 17 residues. J lost 2 bases, V lost 4 bases, and 6 bases had no gene match.

This clonotype occurred many times. The chain uses TRBV7-9 and TRBJ2-5; D remains ambiguous. The CDR3 length is 15 residues. CDR1 is SEHNR and CDR2 is FQNEAQ in the germline V gene (reference sequence). The V and J ends lost 0 bases and 1 base respectively, with 9 bases between them. CDR3 residues: CASSLAWRFQETQYF. CDR3 sequence (DNA): TGTGCCAGCAGCTTAGCGTGGCGGTTCCAAGAGACCCAGTACTTC.

The genes are TRBV9 and TRBJ1-6; tentative D call: TRBD1 (5 bases). V was cut by 3 bases and J by 10 bases, with 17 bases left in between. Germline CDR1 and CDR2: SGDLS and YYNGEE. The CDR3 totals 15 residues. CDR3 region: CASSAIQGGDSPLHF. The CDR3 nucleotides read TGTGCCAGCAGCGCGATTCAGGGTGGGGACTCACCCCTCCACTTT.

A note on this clonotype: Its ends do not fully match the called genes, so a read error is possible. The chain couples TRBV11-2 to TRBJ1-6, with 7 bases fitting TRBD1. Germline V lookup: CDR1 SGHAT, CDR2 FQNNGV. CDR3 length: 14 residues. Here the CDR3 reads CASSLPGGDSPFHF. CDR3 DNA: TGTGCCAGCAGTTTACCAGGGGGTGATTCACCCTTCCACTTT.

This clonotype was counted only a few times. The chain is built from TRBV10-3 and TRBJ2-7, with D possibly being TRBD2 (6 bases). This CDR3 is built from 15 residues. The germline gives CDR1 ENHRY, CDR2 SYGVKD. The ends were cut back, 6 bases at V and 2 bases at J, with 17 bases in the middle. The CDR3 here is CAISAEGPHAYEQYF. The CDR3 nucleotides read TGTGCCATCAGCGCGGAGGGCCCCCATGCCTACGAGCAGTACTTC.

V gene TRBV7-2 combines with J gene TRBJ2-6; the match to TRBD1 covers 7 bases. J gave up 8 bases and V 0 bases, and 7 bases lay outside the gene matches. This CDR3 comprises 16 residues. The germline V gene has CDR1 SGHTA and CDR2 FQGNSA. The CDR3, as DNA: TGTGCCAGCAGCTTAGCGAGGACGACAGGGTCCAACGTCCTGACTTTC. Translated, it gives CASSLARTTGSNVLTF.

This clonotype was seen at least ten times. The chain combines TRBV7-9 with TRBJ1-2; D gene uncertain. CDR3 size: 13 residues. The V and J ends lost 5 bases and 0 bases respectively, with 7 bases between them. In germline, CDR1 is SEHNR, CDR2 FQNEAQ (reference sequence). This chain's CDR3 is CASSSGPNYGYTF. The CDR3 DNA is TGTGCCAGCAGCAGTGGCCCTAACTATGGCTACACCTTC.

This clonotype was recorded a few times. This chain links TRBV12-3 or TRBV12-4 with TRBJ1-1, with D maybe TRBD1 (5 bases). This CDR3 is built from 15 residues. Trimming stripped 6 bases from V and 8 bases from J, with 22 bases between. CDR3 bases: TGTGCCAGCAGAGACCCCGACAGCGCGTTAACGGAAGCTTTCTTT. This sequence encodes CASRDPDSALTEAFF.

Comment on this clonotype: A much bigger clone sits one base away, suggesting this may be a read error. The CDR3 reads CAGSLDATGVYEQYF. The CDR3 coding sequence is TGTGCCGGCAGCTTAGATGCGACAGGGGTTTACGAGCAGTACTTC. The gene calls are TRBV5-5 and TRBJ2-7; 8 nucleotides agree with TRBD1. Germline V gene sequence: CDR1 SGHKS, CDR2 YYEKEE (reference sequence). The CDR3 consists of 15 residues.

The chain joins TRBV5-1 to TRBJ2-6; D possibly corresponds to TRBD1 (6 bases). The CDR3 contains 18 residues. V was cut by 5 bases and J by 4 bases, with 22 bases left in between. Per germline, CDR1 SGHRS and CDR2 YFSETQ. The CDR3 bases are TGCGCCAGCAGTTCTGCGGGCGACAGGCCAGGAGGGGCCAACGTCCTGACTTTC. Protein: CASSSAGDRPGGANVLTF. Looking up the rest from reference TRBV5-1 and TRBJ2-6 gives the full variable domain: KAGVTQTPRYLIKTRGQQVTLSCSPISGHRSVSWYQQTPGQGLQFLFEYFSETQRNKGNFPGRFSGRQFSNSRSEMNVSTLELGDSALYLCASSSAGDRPGGANVLTFGAGSRLTVL.

There are many counts of this clonotype. This rearrangement joins TRBV15 to TRBJ2-7; 8 bases agree with TRBD2. In germline, CDR1 is LNHNV, CDR2 YYDKDF (reference sequence). The CDR3 runs to 13 residues. V was pared by 6 bases and J by 5 bases, with 6 bases of the junction left unmatched. The CDR3 sequence: CATRQERENEQYF. Written as DNA, the CDR3 is TGTGCCACCAGACAGGAGCGGGAGAACGAGCAGTACTTC. Combining the CDR3 with reference TRBV15 and TRBJ2-7 gives the whole variable domain DAMVIQNPRYQVTQFGKPVTLSCSQTLNHNVMYWYQQKSSQAPKLLFHYYDKDFNNEADTPDNFQSRRPNTSFCFLDIRSPGLGDTAMYLCATRQERENEQYFGPGTRLTVT.